This T cell receptor (beta chain) was identified in a study of blood T cell repertoires in COVID-19. Study details: Acute-phase and convalescent COVID-19 samples originated in the United States, Italy and Spain. PBMCs, B-cell-depleted T cells, or T cells were the source of the cDNA or gDNA that made up the material.

Sequenced by immunoSEQ multiplex PCR; TCRdb stores in-frame clones only, minus some. The profile shows about 430,000 clones, roughly 88% of them singletons. Living in 24 US areas, the participants were between about 18 and 100 years of age. Grouping used clinical history reported by participants in a survey and questionnaire. The sequence was obtained from a woman between 18 and 29 years old who had been exposed to COVID-19. The sequencing sample was made of PBMCs or T cells enriched from blood (not recorded which).

CDR3 coding DNA: TGTGCCAGCAGTTCCCCCCTGGGGACTGGCAATCAGCCCCAGCATTTT. The encoded protein is CASSSPLGTGNQPQHF. This chain links TRBV28 with TRBJ1-5, with D tentatively TRBD1 (5 bases). This CDR3 has 16 amino acids. The V gene lost 4 bases and the J gene lost 2 bases, with 15 bases spanning the gap. Germline CDR1 reads MDHEN; CDR2 reads SYDVKM.